This paragraph covers one T cell receptor (beta chain) sequence. The CDR3 is made up of 15 amino acids. As the method of synthesis, 5'RACE template switching with UMIs yielded TCR beta cDNA. TCRdb reprocessed the 5' RACE reads, keeping one entry per CDR3 protein, no DNA. The repertoire table contains a few hundred thousand distinct CDR3 sequences. These data originate in a study of T cells expressing NK-cell markers. Study-wide context: Each TCR beta repertoire originated in sorted T cells that were CD3+CD56+NKG2C+, CD3+CD56+NKG2C- or CD3+CD56-NKG2C+.

Sequencing was performed on blood T cells: a sorted CD56 or NKG2C T cell subset, CD4+ or CD8+ T cells, or bulk PBMC T cells (not recorded which). The chain employs TRBV12-3 or TRBV12-4 and TRBJ2-1; TCRdb designates TRBD2, a call that cannot be tested without DNA. The receptor was derived from a man aged 18 to 70 in good health. The CDR3 region is CASNLQRGGNNEQFF.